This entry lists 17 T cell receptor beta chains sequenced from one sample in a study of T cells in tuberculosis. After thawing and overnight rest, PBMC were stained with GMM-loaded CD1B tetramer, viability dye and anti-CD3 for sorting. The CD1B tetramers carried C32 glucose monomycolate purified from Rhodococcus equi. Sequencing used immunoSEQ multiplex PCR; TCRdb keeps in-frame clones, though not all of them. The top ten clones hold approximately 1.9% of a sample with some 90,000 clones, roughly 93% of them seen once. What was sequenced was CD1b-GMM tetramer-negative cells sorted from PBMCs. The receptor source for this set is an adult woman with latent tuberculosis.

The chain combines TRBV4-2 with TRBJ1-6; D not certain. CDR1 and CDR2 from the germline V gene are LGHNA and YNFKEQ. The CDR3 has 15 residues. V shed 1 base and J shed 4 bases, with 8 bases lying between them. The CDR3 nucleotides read TGTGCCAGCAGCCAAGTGGAGTCATATAATTCACCCCTCCACTTT. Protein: CASSQVESYNSPLHF.

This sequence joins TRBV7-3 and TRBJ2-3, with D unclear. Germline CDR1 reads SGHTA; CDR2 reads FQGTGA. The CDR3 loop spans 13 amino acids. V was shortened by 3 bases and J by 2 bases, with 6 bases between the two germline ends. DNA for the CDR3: TGTGCCAGCAGCTTTCCACACACAGATACGCAGTATTTT. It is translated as CASSFPHTDTQYF.

CDR3 sequence (DNA): TGTGCCACCAGCAGAGCGACAGGGGAGGGGGAAAAACTGTTTTTT. It yields the protein CATSRATGEGEKLFF. V is TRBV15 and J is TRBJ1-4, with TRBD1 matching over 8 bases. CDR1 and CDR2 from the germline V gene are LNHNV and YYDKDF (reference sequence). V lost 1 base to trimming and J lost 8 bases; unmatched junction nucleotides: 6. CDR3 size: 15 residues.

CDR3 in amino acids: CASHSGGANTGELFF. CDR3 coding DNA: TGTGCCAGCCACTCGGGGGGCGCGAACACCGGGGAGCTGTTTTTT. The chain recombines TRBV19 with TRBJ2-2; possibly TRBD2 for D (7 bases). Germline CDR1 LNHDA, CDR2 SQIVND (reference sequence). Trimming removed 9 bases from V and 0 bases from J, with 14 bases in between. This CDR3 spans 15 amino acids.

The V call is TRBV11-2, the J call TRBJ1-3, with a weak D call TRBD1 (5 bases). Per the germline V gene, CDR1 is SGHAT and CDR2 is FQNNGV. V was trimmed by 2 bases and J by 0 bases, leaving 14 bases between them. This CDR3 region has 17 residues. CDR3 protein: CASSLYWGLSSGNTIYF. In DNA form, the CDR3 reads TGTGCCAGCAGCTTATATTGGGGCCTAAGCTCTGGAAACACCATATATTTT.

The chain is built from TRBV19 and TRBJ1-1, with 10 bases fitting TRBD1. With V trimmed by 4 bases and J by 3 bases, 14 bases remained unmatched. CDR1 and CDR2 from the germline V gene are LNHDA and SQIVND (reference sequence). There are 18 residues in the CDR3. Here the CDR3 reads CASSTLTGGVGSDTEAFF. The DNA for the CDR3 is TGTGCCAGTAGTACCTTGACAGGGGGCGTGGGATCAGACACTGAAGCTTTCTTT.

CDR3 bases: TGCGCCAGACCGGGACAGGGAAGAGCGGAGCTGTTTTTT. As protein: CARPGQGRAELFF. The chain links TRBV5-1 to TRBJ2-2; 9 bases line up with TRBD1. Germline assignment: CDR1 SGHRS and CDR2 YFSETQ. The CDR3 covers 13 residues. The ends lost 8 bases at V and 10 bases at J; junction bases unmatched: 9.

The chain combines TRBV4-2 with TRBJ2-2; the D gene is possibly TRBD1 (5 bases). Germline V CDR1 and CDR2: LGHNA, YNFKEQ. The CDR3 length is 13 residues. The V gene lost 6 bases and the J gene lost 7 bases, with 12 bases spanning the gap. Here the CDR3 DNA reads TGTGCCAGCAGGCCTATCCAGGGCGGGGAGCTGTTTTTT. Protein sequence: CASRPIQGGELFF.

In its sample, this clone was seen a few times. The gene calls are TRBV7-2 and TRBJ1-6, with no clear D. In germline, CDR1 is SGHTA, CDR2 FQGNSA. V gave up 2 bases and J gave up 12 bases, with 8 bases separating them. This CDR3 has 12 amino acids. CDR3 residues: CASSLSAGPLHF. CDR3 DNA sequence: TGTGCCAGCAGCTTATCTGCGGGACCCCTCCACTTT.

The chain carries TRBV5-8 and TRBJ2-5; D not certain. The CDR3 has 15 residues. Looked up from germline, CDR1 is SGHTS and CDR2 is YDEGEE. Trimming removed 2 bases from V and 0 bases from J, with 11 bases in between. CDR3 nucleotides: TGTGCCAGCAGCTTCGGCGAGGTAAACCAAGAGACCCAGTACTTC. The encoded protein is CASSFGEVNQETQYF.

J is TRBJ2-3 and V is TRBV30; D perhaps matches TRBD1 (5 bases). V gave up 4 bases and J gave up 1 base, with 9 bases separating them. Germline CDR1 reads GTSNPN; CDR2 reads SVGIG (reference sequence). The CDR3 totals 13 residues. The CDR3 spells CAWNRMGTDTQYF. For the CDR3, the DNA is TGTGCCTGGAACAGGATGGGCACAGATACGCAGTATTTT. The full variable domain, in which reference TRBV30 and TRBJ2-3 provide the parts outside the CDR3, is SQTIHQWPATLVQPVGSPLSLECTVEGTSNPNLYWYRQAAGRGLQLLFYSVGIGQISSEVPQNLSASRPQDRQFILSSKKLLLSDSGFYLCAWNRMGTDTQYFGPGTRLTVL.

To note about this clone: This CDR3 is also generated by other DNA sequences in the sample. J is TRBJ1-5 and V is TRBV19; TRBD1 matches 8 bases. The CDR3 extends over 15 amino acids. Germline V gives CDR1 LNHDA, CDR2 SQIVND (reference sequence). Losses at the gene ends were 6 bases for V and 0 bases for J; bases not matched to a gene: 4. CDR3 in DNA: TGTGCCAGTAGGGAGACAGGGGTTAGCAATCAGCCCCAGCATTTT. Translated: CASRETGVSNQPQHF.

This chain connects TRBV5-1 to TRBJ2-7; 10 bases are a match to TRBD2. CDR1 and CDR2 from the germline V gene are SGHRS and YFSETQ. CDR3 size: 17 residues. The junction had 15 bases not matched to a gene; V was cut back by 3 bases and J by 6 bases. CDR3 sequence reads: CASSYNSGGPVAGEQYF. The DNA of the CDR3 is TGCGCCAGCAGCTATAATAGCGGGGGGCCGGTCGCTGGCGAGCAGTACTTC.

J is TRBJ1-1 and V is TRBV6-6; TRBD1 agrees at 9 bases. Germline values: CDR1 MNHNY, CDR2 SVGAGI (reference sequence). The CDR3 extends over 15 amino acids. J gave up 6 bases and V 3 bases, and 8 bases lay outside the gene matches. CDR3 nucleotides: TGTGCCAGCAGTTATCCCGGGACAGGGAAACCTGAAGCTTTCTTT. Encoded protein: CASSYPGTGKPEAFF.

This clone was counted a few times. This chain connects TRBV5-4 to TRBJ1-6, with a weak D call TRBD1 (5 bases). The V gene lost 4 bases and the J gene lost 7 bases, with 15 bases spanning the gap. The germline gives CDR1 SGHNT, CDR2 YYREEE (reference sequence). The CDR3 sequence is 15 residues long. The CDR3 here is CASSDSPLGNSPLHF. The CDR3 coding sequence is TGTGCCAGCAGCGACAGTCCGTTGGGGAATTCACCCCTCCACTTT.

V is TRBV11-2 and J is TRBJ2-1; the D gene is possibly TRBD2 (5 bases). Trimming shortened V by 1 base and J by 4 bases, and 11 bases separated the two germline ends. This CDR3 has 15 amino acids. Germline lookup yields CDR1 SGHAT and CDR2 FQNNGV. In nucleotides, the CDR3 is TGTGCCAGCAGCTTAGTTGGGCGGGCGTACAATGAGCAGTTCTTC. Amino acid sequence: CASSLVGRAYNEQFF.

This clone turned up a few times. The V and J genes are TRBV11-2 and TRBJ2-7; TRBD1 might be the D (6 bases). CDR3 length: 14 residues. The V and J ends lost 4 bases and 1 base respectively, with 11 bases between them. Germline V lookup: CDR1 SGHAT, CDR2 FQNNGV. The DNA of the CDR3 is TGTGCCAGCAGCTCAAACAGGGTATCCTACGAGCAGTACTTC. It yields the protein CASSSNRVSYEQYF.